This T cell receptor beta chain appears in the sequencing data of a study of CD8 T cells in ankylosing spondylitis. Germline CDR1 and CDR2: MGHDK and SYGVNS. The CDR3 is made up of 13 amino acids. Quantitative 5'-RACE with molecular barcodes generated TCR beta libraries. One entry per CDR3 protein, called by TCRdb with MiXCR from the 5' RACE reads. The data show around 280,000 distinct CDR3 sequences, with around 18% seen just once and roughly 8% held by the top ten. A note on this clonotype: One end of the junction varies from germline; a read error may be responsible.

The rearrangement uses TRBV25-1 and TRBJ2-1, with 7 bases that match TRBD2. The receptor's source is a male donor with ankylosing spondylitis or in good health (not recorded which). The sequenced sample was blood, either unsorted or a sorted T cell fraction (not recorded which). CDR3 loop: CASSELGGNEQSF. Written as DNA, the CDR3 is TGTGCCAGCAGTGAATTGGGAGGGAATGAGCAGTCCTTC.